The 16 T cell receptor beta chains below were found in one sample sequenced in a study of PD-1 blockade in classical Hodgkin lymphoma (dated by TCRdb to 2019 to 2021). Read against the paper, the sample's time point label means: cycle 4 day 1 (C4D1), after more than five weeks of nivolumab. Relapse after autologous stem cell transplantation had occurred in all trial patients, and cohorts A, B and C were distinguished by prior brentuximab vedotin exposure. The library was built by means of the immunoSEQ multiplex PCR assay. Here the immuneACCESS table is served through TCRdb, limited to in-frame sequences with V and J called. Missing clones are a known gap in these copies; in checked studies unresolved V genes cover under half, and the rest lacks a known reason. Within this sample are more than 20,000 clones, with roughly 88% of them counted one time only. In total, the top ten clones hold around 25% of the sample.

This sample comprised peripheral blood mononuclear cells (PBMCs), obtained before the fourth cycle of nivolumab. The receptors here all came from a human donor with classical Hodgkin lymphoma.

This chain connects TRBV30 to TRBJ1-2; 8 nucleotides match TRBD1. After removal of 4 bases from V and 7 bases from J, the junction contained 11 bases not matched to a gene. This CDR3 region has 14 residues. Germline lookup yields CDR1 GTSNPN and CDR2 SVGIG (reference sequence). Here the CDR3 DNA reads TGTGCCTGGATCCGTTGGACAGGGACGGGTGGCTACACCTTC. This sequence encodes CAWIRWTGTGGYTF. The complete variable domain, with remaining parts taken from reference TRBV30 and TRBJ1-2, reads SQTIHQWPATLVQPVGSPLSLECTVEGTSNPNLYWYRQAAGRGLQLLFYSVGIGQISSEVPQNLSASRPQDRQFILSSKKLLLSDSGFYLCAWIRWTGTGGYTFGSGTRLTVV.

The chain has TRBV13 and TRBJ2-5; TRBD2 matches at 8 bases. The germline V gene encodes CDR1 PRHDT and CDR2 FYEKMQ (reference sequence). Trimming cost V 6 bases and J 5 bases; bases outside gene matches: 11. This CDR3 contains 15 residues. The CDR3 spells CASSHDPGLGETQYF. The CDR3 region has the DNA TGTGCCAGCAGTCACGACCCGGGACTAGGGGAGACCCAGTACTTC.

The chain carries TRBV5-6 and TRBJ1-2; no clear D gene. The CDR3 loop spans 14 amino acids. Trimming cost V 0 bases and J 2 bases, with 8 bases left between them. The germline CDR1 and CDR2 sequences are SGHDT and YYEEEE. In DNA form, the CDR3 reads TGTGCCAGCAGCTTGGAGTCAGGAAACTATGGCTACACCTTC. Protein product: CASSLESGNYGYTF.

This chain links TRBV19 with TRBJ2-3; D gene uncertain. The germline V and J ends were trimmed by 3 bases and 7 bases, with 17 bases remaining between them. CDR3 length: 15 amino acids. In germline, CDR1 is LNHDA, CDR2 SQIVND (reference sequence). CDR3 loop: CASSMSAELFNTQYF. Here the CDR3 DNA reads TGTGCCAGTAGTATGTCGGCCGAGTTGTTCAATACGCAGTATTTT.

The chain has TRBV7-9 and TRBJ2-3; 7 bases are shared with TRBD2. Trimming removed 8 bases from V and 3 bases from J; junction bases left unmatched: 8. Germline V lookup: CDR1 SEHNR, CDR2 FQNEAQ (reference sequence). The CDR3 has 14 residues. The CDR3 DNA sequence: TGTGCCAGCGCCCGTGGTAGCGGGACAGATACGCAGTATTTT. It translates to CASARGSGTDTQYF.

This chain connects TRBV30 to TRBJ1-6; no firm D call. The CDR3 covers 15 residues. V gave up 0 bases and J gave up 8 bases, with 14 bases separating them. Germline loops: CDR1 GTSNPN, CDR2 SVGIG (reference sequence). The CDR3, as DNA: TGTGCCTGGAGTGTACACGGTACGGGTGATTCACCCCTCCACTTT. It translates to CAWSVHGTGDSPLHF.

This chain connects TRBV6-5 to TRBJ1-1; tentatively, D is TRBD1 (6 bases). CDR3 length: 13 amino acids. V gave up 5 bases and J gave up 2 bases, with 9 bases separating them. Germline V gene lookup returns CDR1 MNHEY and CDR2 SVGAGI. CDR3 in DNA: TGTGCCAGCAGTAGGACAGCCAACACTGAAGCTTTCTTT. This translates into CASSRTANTEAFF.

The CDR3 DNA reads TGTGCCAGCAGCTTCAGCGGGGGGGAAGAGACCCAGTACTTC. It codes for CASSFSGGEETQYF. The rearrangement links TRBV11-2 to TRBJ2-5; TRBD2 agrees at 10 bases. CDR3 size: 14 residues. Germline loops: CDR1 SGHAT, CDR2 FQNNGV. V lost 3 bases to trimming and J lost 3 bases; unmatched junction nucleotides: 1.

The chain is built from TRBV27 and TRBJ2-5; TRBD2 agrees at 15 bases. V was pared by 5 bases and J by 4 bases, with 8 bases of the junction left unmatched. There are 17 residues in the CDR3. Germline V gene sequence: CDR1 MNHEY, CDR2 SMNVEV (reference sequence). For the CDR3, the DNA is TGTGCCAGCAGTACCCCCGGACTAGCGGGAGGGCGAGAGACCCAGTACTTC. Translation gives CASSTPGLAGGRETQYF.

The gene calls are TRBV7-2 and TRBJ2-7; TRBD2 matches at 11 bases. The CDR3 totals 15 residues. The germline gives CDR1 SGHTA, CDR2 FQGNSA. The ends lost 5 bases at V and 3 bases at J; junction bases unmatched: 6. CDR3 nucleotide sequence: TGTGCCAGCAGCCAGCCCGGGACTAGCGGCTACGAGCAGTACTTC. Translation gives CASSQPGTSGYEQYF.

V and J are TRBV9 and TRBJ1-1; 10 bases fit TRBD1. CDR1 and CDR2 (germline): SGDLS, YYNGEE. The V gene end was trimmed by 3 bases and the J gene end by 6 bases; junction bases not matched to a gene: 5. The CDR3 runs 14 residues. CDR3 sequence: CASSEGTGDPEAFF. CDR3 DNA: TGTGCCAGCAGCGAGGGGACAGGGGACCCTGAAGCTTTCTTT.

The chain employs TRBV5-1 and TRBJ2-2; no firm D call. The germline gives CDR1 SGHRS, CDR2 YFSETQ. The CDR3 extends over 14 amino acids. Trimming took 2 bases from V and 1 from J, leaving 6 bases between them. CDR3 residues: CASSLGRNTGELFF. The DNA for the CDR3 is TGCGCCAGCAGCTTAGGACGGAACACCGGGGAGCTGTTTTTT.

This clone came up once. The V and J genes are TRBV19 and TRBJ1-4; 9 bases fit TRBD1. Losses at the gene ends were 7 bases for V and 7 bases for J; bases not matched to a gene: 13. Germline V lookup: CDR1 LNHDA, CDR2 SQIVND (reference sequence). This CDR3 region has 16 residues. Here the CDR3 reads CASNLQQGASGEKLFF. DNA for the CDR3: TGTGCCAGTAACCTTCAACAGGGGGCGTCTGGTGAAAAACTGTTTTTT.

CDR3 sequence (DNA): TGTGCCAGTAGTTCCTTGGACAGATATGGCTACACCTTC. It encodes CASSSLDRYGYTF. The chain joins TRBV19 to TRBJ1-2; weak D call: TRBD1 (6 bases). This CDR3 contains 13 residues. Trimming took off 5 bases at V and 5 bases at J, with 12 bases between the two ends. Germline CDR1 reads LNHDA; CDR2 reads SQIVND (reference sequence).

This chain links TRBV19 with TRBJ1-4, with D possibly TRBD1 on 5 matching bases. The CDR3 totals 14 residues. The germline CDR1 and CDR2 sequences are LNHDA and SQIVND (reference sequence). V dropped 4 bases and J dropped 8 bases, with 14 bases sitting between them. The CDR3, as DNA: TGTGCCAGTAGTACGATGGGGGTAGGGGAAAAACTGTTTTTT. Its protein is CASSTMGVGEKLFF.

Of note for this clone: A single base is all that separates this from a far larger clone, so a read error is likely. The rearrangement links TRBV7-9 to TRBJ1-6, with D perhaps matching TRBD1 (5 bases). Between the trimmed V and J ends, which lost 3 bases and 2 bases, there was a span of 11 bases. This CDR3 spans 16 amino acids. Germline CDR1 is SEHNR and CDR2 is FQNEAQ (reference sequence). Here the CDR3 DNA reads TGTGCCAGCAGCTTGACGGTGGGGCCCTATAATTCACCCCTCCACTTT. It translates to CASSLTVGPYNSPLHF.